In its sample, the clone carrying this T cell receptor (beta chain) was seen many times. The record originates from a study of human T cells and chemical hapten exposure. Specified time point: patch test 3, about 24 weeks after DPC sensitization. Sample treatment: therapeutic diphenylcyclopropenone sensitization with weekly scalp DPC. The CDR3 is 15 amino acids. V shed 4 bases, J shed 3 bases, and the junction held 5 bases outside the gene matches. From germline, CDR1 is SGHAT and CDR2 FQNNGV. TCRdb used MiXCR to reprocess the RACE reads, holding one entry per CDR3 protein. The repertoire holds 45,000 to 60,000 distinct CDR3 sequences, with 9.5% to 15% as singletons.

This receptor was taken from a man in his thirties or forties with alopecia areata. Some clones in this sample may be carry-over from other donors' samples. This sequence joins TRBV11-2 and TRBJ2-3; 9 bases map to TRBD1. The material was whole blood, obtained in connection with sensitization to the hapten diphenylcyclopropenone (DPC). The CDR3 region is CASSYRGRSTDTQYF. In nucleotides, the CDR3 is TGTGCCAGCAGCTACAGGGGGCGATCAACAGATACGCAGTATTTT.